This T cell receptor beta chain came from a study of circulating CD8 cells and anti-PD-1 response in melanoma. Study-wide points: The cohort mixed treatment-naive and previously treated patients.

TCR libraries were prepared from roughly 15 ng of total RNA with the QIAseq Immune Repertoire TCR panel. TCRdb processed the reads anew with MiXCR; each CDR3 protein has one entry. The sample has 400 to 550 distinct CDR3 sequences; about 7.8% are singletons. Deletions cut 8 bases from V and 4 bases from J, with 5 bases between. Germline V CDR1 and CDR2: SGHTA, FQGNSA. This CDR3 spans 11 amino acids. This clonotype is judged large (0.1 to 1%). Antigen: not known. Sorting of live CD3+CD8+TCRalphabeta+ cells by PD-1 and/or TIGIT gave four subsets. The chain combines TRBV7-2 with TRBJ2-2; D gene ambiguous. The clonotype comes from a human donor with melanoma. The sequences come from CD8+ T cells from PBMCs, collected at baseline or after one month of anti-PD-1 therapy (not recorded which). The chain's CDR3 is CASPRTGELFF. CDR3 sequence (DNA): TGTGCCAGCCCACGCACCGGGGAGCTGTTTTTT.